Listed below are T cell receptor beta chains from one sample, sequenced in a study of vaccination effects on CD4 cells after COVID-19. Their cognate antigens are unknown. Some clones are missing from TCRdb's copy, which holds only in-frame ones; the method was immunoSEQ multiplex PCR. The sample lists about 46,000 clones, about 70% occurring once. The input for sequencing was CD4+ T cells from PBMCs cultured without peptide, taken before COVID-19 vaccination. The receptors were gathered from a human donor who had a prior SARS-CoV-2 infection. Both conserved end residues are part of each CDR3. A D gene is named only where the DNA matches it firmly. Size is omitted from some rows. Given values are once, few, many or a class for expanded clones.

few	-	TRBJ2-1	TRBV5-1	TGCGCCAGCAGCTTGGTTACGGGTCCATACAATGAGCAGTTCTTC	CASSLVTGPYNEQFF
-	TRBD1	TRBJ1-1	TRBV5-1	TGCGCCAGCAGCTTGGTCGGGACAGGGGATACTGAAGCTTTCTTT	CASSLVGTGDTEAFF
-	-	TRBJ1-2	TRBV28	TGTGCCAGCAGTTTATTCGGGCTGGGCTACACCTTC	CASSLFGLGYTF
-	TRBD2	TRBJ2-5	TRBV3-1/TRBV3-2	TGTGCCAGCAGCCAATGGTCAGCGGGAGATGTGCAAGAGACCCAGTACTTC	CASSQWSAGDVQETQYF
-	TRBD1	TRBJ2-7	TRBV9	TGTGCCAGCAGCAAACGGGACAGACTCCGAGAGCAGTACTTC	CASSKRDRLREQYF
-	-	TRBJ1-1	TRBV6-6	TGTGCCAGCAGTTACAACTCAGGGGCCCCCTTGGGGGCTTTCTTT	CASSYNSGAPLGAFF
-	TRBD1	TRBJ2-7	TRBV20-1	TGCAGTGCTAGTGGACAGGGGGCTTACGAGCAGTACTTC	CSASGQGAYEQYF
few	-	TRBJ1-6	TRBV9	TGTGCCAGCAGCCTCACCCCCTCCTATAATTCACCCCTCCACTTT	CASSLTPSYNSPLHF
-	-	TRBJ1-5	TRBV21-1	TGTGCCAGCACCAAGAGCCCCGGGACAGGGGGCCGCCGCAATCAGCCCCAGCATTTT	CASTKSPGTGGRRNQPQHF
-	-	TRBJ1-2	TRBV5-1	TGCGCCAGCAGCTTGACCCTACAGGGCGGAATGGGTGGCTACACCTTC	CASSLTLQGGMGGYTF
-	-	TRBJ1-4	TRBV12-5	TGTGCTAGTGGCCAAAGACAGGTTCCGAATGAAAAACTGTTTTTT	CASGQRQVPNEKLFF
-	-	TRBJ1-6	TRBV7-9	TGTGCCAGCAGCTCTCTCGGGGTAGCTTCACCCCTCCACTTT	CASSSLGVASPLHF
few	TRBD1	TRBJ2-7	TRBV6-2/TRBV6-3	TGTGCCAGCAGTGGGCCGGGACAGGGGGACGAGCAGTACTTC	CASSGPGQGDEQYF
-	-	TRBJ2-1	TRBV10-3	TGTGCCATCAGTGAGAGTAGCCTAAAGGTCAGCTCATACAATGAGCAGTTCTTC	CAISESSLKVSSYNEQFF
-	TRBD2	TRBJ2-1	TRBV15	TGTGCCACCAGCAGAGTCTTAATTACGGGAGGGGATTACAATGAGCAGTTCTTC	CATSRVLITGGDYNEQFF
-	-	TRBJ2-3	TRBV6-2/TRBV6-3	TGTGCCAGCAGTAGGTCCCAGGTCGATACGCAGTATTTT	CASSRSQVDTQYF
-	-	TRBJ2-7	TRBV6-5	TGTGCCAGCAGATCCCAACAGGGTGACTCCTACGAGCAGTACTTC	CASRSQQGDSYEQYF
-	-	TRBJ2-2	TRBV5-1	TGCGCCAGCAGCGTACAGAATCAGAACACCGGGGAGCTGTTTTTT	CASSVQNQNTGELFF
-	-	TRBJ2-3	TRBV5-4	TGTGCCAGCAGCTTGGGTGGCTCGCAAGCAGATACGCAGTATTTT	CASSLGGSQADTQYF
-	-	TRBJ1-2	TRBV12-5	TGTGCTAGTGGTTTTGACGATCGGGGGAACTATGGCTACACCTTC	CASGFDDRGNYGYTF
-	TRBD1	TRBJ2-7	TRBV11-1	TGTGCCAGCAGCTTGGGACAGGGGGCCTACGAGCAGTACTTC	CASSLGQGAYEQYF
-	-	TRBJ2-5	TRBV7-8	TGTGCCAGCAGAAAACAAACCCTCGAGGAGACCCAGTACTTC	CASRKQTLEETQYF
-	TRBD1	TRBJ1-4	TRBV24-1	TGTGCCACCAGTGATTCGAGGACAGGGTGGGGCGAAAAACTGTTTTTT	CATSDSRTGWGEKLFF
-	TRBD1	TRBJ2-2	TRBV7-8	TGTGCCAGCAGCTTGGAGACAGGGAAGAACACCGGGGAGCTGTTTTTT	CASSLETGKNTGELFF
-	-	TRBJ1-2	TRBV19	TGTGCCAGTTCCGCTGGGGGTCTCTATGGCTACACCTTC	CASSAGGLYGYTF
-	-	TRBJ2-1	TRBV4-1	TGCGCCAGCAGCCAACCTACACGGGGGCGAAACTACAATGAGCAGTTCTTC	CASSQPTRGRNYNEQFF
-	TRBD1	TRBJ1-3	TRBV7-6	TGTGCCAGCAGCTTAGCGGCAGGGGGCTCTGGAAACACCATATATTTT	CASSLAAGGSGNTIYF
-	-	TRBJ2-7	TRBV12-3/TRBV12-4	TGTGCCAGCAGCCCGGGACGGAGATACGAGCAGTACTTC	CASSPGRRYEQYF
-	TRBD1	TRBJ1-5	TRBV6-2/TRBV6-3	TGTGCCAGCAGCCGGTTGGGTCTGACAGGGCCGTTGACCCAGCATTTT	CASSRLGLTGPLTQHF
-	TRBD1	TRBJ1-5	TRBV6-5	TGTGCCAGCAGCCCGGACAGGGGCAATCAGCCCCAGCATTTT	CASSPDRGNQPQHF
-	-	TRBJ2-3	TRBV27	TGTGCCAGCAGCCCAGAATGGGCAGATACGCAGTATTTT	CASSPEWADTQYF
-	-	TRBJ2-7	TRBV4-1	TGCGCCAGCAGCCTCCGACAGGCCCAGACCTACGAGCAGTACTTC	CASSLRQAQTYEQYF
few	-	TRBJ1-3	TRBV6-5	TGTGCCAGCAGTAGACTCACTGGAAACACCATATATTTT	CASSRLTGNTIYF
-	-	TRBJ2-7	TRBV28	TGTGCCAGCAGTTTGGTCCAGGACGACGAGCAGTACTTC	CASSLVQDDEQYF
-	-	TRBJ1-1	TRBV19	TGTGCCAGTAGTCGCCGTCCAGGGCCGACCTGGGACACTGAAGCTTTCTTT	CASSRRPGPTWDTEAFF
-	-	TRBJ2-3	TRBV19	TGTGCCAGTAGGGGACCAGGGGTGGGTACGCAGTATTTT	CASRGPGVGTQYF
-	-	TRBJ1-2	TRBV2	TGTGCCAGCACAACAGACTATGGCTACACCTTC	CASTTDYGYTF
-	-	TRBJ1-6	TRBV2	TGTGCCAGCAGGAGCGATATCGCAGTTCATAATTCACCCCTCCACTTT	CASRSDIAVHNSPLHF
-	-	TRBJ2-3	TRBV6-2/TRBV6-3	TGTGCCAGCAGTTACTGGGGCGGGAAATCAAGCACAGATACGCAGTATTTT	CASSYWGGKSSTDTQYF